This T cell receptor (beta chain) was sequenced during a study of T cells after posttransplantation cyclophosphamide. The data were produced by immunoSEQ multiplex PCR, yet TCRdb's version contains in-frame clones alone and is incomplete. The sample includes 9,700 or so clones, approximately 88% of them seen just once. As concerns this clone: Its antigen remains unidentified.

V was clipped by 5 bases and J by 4 bases, with 12 bases between them. The CDR3 consists of 13 residues. Germline CDR1 reads SEHNR; CDR2 reads FQNEAQ (reference sequence). Methotrexate plus calcineurin inhibitor accompanied controls' myeloablative marrow transplants; sampling was 1 year later. Study-level findings and limits: Blood and skin or GI T cell repertoires showed limited TRB overlap. Donor-recipient repertoire similarity was low at 1-2 months, rising over year one. Recipient CMV seropositivity and CMV reactivation strongly tracked TRB clonality.

The TCR sequence derives from a male patient in his fifties who received an allogeneic stem cell transplant from an unrelated donor, was CMV-positive, and had chronic GVHD only. Some T cells may be transferred from the graft donor. The source was PBMCs, collected just over 440 days after allogeneic stem cell transplant with calcineurin inhibitor and methotrexate. This chain connects TRBV7-9 to TRBJ2-7; D is unclear. The CDR3 region is CASSAEVSYEQYF. The CDR3 DNA follows: TGTGCCAGCAGCGCAGAGGTTTCTTACGAGCAGTACTTC.